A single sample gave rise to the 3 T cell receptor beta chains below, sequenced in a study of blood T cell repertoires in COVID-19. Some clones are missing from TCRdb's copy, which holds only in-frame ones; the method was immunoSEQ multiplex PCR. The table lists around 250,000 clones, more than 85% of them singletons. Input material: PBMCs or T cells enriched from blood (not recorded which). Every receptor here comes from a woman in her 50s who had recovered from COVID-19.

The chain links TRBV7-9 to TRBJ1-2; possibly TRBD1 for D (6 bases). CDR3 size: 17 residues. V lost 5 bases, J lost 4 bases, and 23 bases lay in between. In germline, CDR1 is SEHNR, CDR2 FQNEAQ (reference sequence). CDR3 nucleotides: TGTGCCAGCAGCCCGGGGGGGGGCGGGCGATTCAGCTATGGCTACACCTTC. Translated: CASSPGGGGRFSYGYTF.

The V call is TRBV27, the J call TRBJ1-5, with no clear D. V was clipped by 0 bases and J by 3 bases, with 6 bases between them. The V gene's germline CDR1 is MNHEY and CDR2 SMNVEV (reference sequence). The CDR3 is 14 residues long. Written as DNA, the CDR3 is TGTGCCAGCAGTTTATCGGGCTACAATCAGCCCCAGCATTTT. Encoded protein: CASSLSGYNQPQHF.

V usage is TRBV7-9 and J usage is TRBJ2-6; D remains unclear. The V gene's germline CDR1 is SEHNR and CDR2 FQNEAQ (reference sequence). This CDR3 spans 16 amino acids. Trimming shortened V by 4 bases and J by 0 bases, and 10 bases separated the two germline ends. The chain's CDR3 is CASSSSYGSGANVLTF. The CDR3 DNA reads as TGTGCCAGCAGCTCCTCTTACGGCTCTGGGGCCAACGTCCTGACTTTC.